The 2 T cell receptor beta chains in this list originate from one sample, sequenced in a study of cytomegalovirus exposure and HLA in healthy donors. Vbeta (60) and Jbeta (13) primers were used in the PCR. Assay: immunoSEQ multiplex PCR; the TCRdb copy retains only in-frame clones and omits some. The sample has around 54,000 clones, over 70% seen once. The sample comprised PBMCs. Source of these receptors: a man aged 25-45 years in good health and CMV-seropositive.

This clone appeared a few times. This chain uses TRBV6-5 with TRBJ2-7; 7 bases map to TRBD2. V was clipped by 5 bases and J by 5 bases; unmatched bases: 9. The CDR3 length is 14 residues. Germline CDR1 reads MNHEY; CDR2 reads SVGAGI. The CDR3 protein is CASSDTKRGNEQYF. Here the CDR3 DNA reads TGTGCCAGCAGTGACACAAAGCGGGGTAACGAGCAGTACTTC.

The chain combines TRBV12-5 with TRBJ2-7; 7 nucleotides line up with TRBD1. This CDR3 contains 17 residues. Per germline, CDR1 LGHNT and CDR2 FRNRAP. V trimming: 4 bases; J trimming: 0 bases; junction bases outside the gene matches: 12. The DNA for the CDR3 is TGTGCTAGTGGTTGTCGACAGGGTCCACGCTTCTCCTACGAGCAGTACTTC. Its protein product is CASGCRQGPRFSYEQYF.